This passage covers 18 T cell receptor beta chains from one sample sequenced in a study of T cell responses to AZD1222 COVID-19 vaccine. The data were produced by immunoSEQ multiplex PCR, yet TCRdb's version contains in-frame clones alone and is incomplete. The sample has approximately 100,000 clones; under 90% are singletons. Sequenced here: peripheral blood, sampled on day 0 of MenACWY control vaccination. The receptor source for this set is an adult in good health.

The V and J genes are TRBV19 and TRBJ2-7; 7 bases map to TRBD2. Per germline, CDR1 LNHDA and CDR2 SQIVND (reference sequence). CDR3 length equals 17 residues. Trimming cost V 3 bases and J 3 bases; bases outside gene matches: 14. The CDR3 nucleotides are TGTGCCAGTAGTATGGCTAGCGGCGGGGCCACGAGCTACGAGCAGTACTTC. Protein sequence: CASSMASGGATSYEQYF. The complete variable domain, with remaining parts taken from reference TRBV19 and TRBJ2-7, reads DGGITQSPKYLFRKEGQNVTLSCEQNLNHDAMYWYRQDPGQGLRLIYYSQIVNDFQKGDIAEGYSVSREKKESFPLTVTSAQKNPTAFYLCASSMASGGATSYEQYFGPGTRLTVT.

The chain's CDR3 is CASSPPVGARGYTF. The CDR3 nucleotides read TGTGCCAGCAGTCCCCCGGTAGGGGCAAGGGGCTACACCTTC. The chain joins TRBV7-3 to TRBJ1-2; D may be TRBD1 (5 bases). Germline assignment: CDR1 SGHTA and CDR2 FQGTGA. The ends were cut back, 6 bases at V and 8 bases at J, with 19 bases in the middle. The CDR3 is 14 amino acids.

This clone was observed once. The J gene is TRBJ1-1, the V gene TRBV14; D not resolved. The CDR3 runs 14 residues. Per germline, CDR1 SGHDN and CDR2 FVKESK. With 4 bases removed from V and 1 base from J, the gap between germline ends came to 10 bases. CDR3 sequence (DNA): TGTGCCAGCAGCCGATTCGAGGGGAACACTGAAGCTTTCTTT. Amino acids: CASSRFEGNTEAFF.

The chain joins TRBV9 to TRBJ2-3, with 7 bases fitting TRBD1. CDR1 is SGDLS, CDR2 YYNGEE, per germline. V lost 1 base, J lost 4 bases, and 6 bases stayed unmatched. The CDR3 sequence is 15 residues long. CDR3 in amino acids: CASSVWDSTPDTQYF. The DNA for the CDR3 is TGTGCCAGCAGCGTATGGGACAGTACCCCAGATACGCAGTATTTT.

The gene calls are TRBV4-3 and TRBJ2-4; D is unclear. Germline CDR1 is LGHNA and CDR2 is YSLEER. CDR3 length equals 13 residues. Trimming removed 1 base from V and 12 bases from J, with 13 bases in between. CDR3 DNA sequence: TGCGCCAGCAGCCAAGGAGACCCTGCCACTCAGTACTTC. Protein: CASSQGDPATQYF.

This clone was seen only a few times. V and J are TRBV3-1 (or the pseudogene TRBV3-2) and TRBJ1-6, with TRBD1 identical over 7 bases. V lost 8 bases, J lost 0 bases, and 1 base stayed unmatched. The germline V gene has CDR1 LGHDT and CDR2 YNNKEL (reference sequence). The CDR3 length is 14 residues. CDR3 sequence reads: CASGDSSYNSPLHF. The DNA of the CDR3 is TGTGCCAGCGGGGACAGCTCCTATAATTCACCCCTCCACTTT.

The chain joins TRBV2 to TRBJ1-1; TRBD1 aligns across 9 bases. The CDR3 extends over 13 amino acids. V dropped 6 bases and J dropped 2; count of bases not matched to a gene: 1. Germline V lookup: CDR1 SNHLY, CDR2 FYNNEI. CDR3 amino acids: CASRGQGNTEAFF. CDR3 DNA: TGTGCCAGCAGGGGACAGGGAAACACTGAAGCTTTCTTT.

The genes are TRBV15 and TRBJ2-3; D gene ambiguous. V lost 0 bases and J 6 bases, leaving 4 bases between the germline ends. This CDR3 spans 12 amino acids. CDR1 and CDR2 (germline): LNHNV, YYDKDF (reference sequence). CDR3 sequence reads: CATSRDSDTQYF. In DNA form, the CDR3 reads TGTGCCACCAGCAGAGATTCCGATACGCAGTATTTT.

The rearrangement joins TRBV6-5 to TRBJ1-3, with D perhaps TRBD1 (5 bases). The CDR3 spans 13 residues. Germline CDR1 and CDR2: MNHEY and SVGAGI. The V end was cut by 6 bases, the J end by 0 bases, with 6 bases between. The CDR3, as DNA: TGTGCCAGCAGCGGGACCTCTGGAAACACCATATATTTT. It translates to CASSGTSGNTIYF.

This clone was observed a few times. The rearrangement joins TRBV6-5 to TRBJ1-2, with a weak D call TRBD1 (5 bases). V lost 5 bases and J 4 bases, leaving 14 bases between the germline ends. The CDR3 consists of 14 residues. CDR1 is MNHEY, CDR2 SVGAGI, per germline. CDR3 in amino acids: CASSRDPGSYGYTF. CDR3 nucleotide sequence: TGTGCCAGCAGTCGGGACCCGGGATCCTATGGCTACACCTTC.

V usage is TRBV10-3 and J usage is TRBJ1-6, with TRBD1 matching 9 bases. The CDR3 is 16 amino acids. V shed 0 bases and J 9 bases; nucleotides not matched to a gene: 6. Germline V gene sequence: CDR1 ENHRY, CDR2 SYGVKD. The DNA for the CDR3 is TGTGCCATCAGTGAGTCGATAGGGACAGGGAGTTCACCCCTCCACTTT. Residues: CAISESIGTGSSPLHF.

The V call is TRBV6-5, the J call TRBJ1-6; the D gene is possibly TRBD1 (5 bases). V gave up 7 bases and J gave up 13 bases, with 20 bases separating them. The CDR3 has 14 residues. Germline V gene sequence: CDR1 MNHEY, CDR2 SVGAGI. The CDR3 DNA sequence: TGTGCCAGCAACGAAGGGACGTTCGGGTCTCCCCTCCACTTT. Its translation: CASNEGTFGSPLHF.

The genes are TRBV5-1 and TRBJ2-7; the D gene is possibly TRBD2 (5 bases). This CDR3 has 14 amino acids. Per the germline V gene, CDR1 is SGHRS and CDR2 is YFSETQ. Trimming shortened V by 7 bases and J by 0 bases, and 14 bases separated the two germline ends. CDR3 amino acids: CASSPGINSYEQYF. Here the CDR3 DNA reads TGCGCCAGCTCACCCGGGATCAACTCCTACGAGCAGTACTTC.

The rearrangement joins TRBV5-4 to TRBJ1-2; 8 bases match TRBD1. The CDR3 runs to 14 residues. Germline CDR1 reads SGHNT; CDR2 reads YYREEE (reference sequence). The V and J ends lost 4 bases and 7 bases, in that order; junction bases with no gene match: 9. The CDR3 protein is CASSPGGQGAGYTF. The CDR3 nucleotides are TGTGCCAGCAGCCCAGGCGGGCAGGGGGCTGGCTACACCTTC.

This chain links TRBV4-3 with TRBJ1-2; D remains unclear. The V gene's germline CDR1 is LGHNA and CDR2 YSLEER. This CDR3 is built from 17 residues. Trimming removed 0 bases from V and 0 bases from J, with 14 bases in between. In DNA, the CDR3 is TGCGCCAGCAGCCAAGATCCCTGGGCAGCCCCTAACTATGGCTACACCTTC. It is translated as CASSQDPWAAPNYGYTF.

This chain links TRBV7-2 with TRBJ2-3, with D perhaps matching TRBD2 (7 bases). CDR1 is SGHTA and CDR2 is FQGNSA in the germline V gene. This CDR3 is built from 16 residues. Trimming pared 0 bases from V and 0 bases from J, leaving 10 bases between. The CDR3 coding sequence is TGTGCCAGCAGCTTAGCGGGAGGGGGGAGCACAGATACGCAGTATTTT. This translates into CASSLAGGGSTDTQYF.

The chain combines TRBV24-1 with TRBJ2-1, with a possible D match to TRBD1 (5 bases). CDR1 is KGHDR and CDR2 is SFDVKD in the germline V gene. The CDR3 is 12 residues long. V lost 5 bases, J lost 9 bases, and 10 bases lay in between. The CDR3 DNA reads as TGTGCCACCAGTGCAAAGGGGCGTGAGCAGTTCTTC. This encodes CATSAKGREQFF.

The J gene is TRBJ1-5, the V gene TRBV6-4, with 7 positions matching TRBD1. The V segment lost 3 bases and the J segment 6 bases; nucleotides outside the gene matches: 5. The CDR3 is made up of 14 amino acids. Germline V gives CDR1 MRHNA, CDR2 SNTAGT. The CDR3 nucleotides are TGTGCCAGCAGTGAAGGAGGGGGCGCTCAGCCCCAGCATTTT. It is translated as CASSEGGGAQPQHF.